This is a list of T cell receptor beta chains from one sample in a study of OX40 agonist ivuxolimab in advanced cancers. Assay: immunoSEQ multiplex PCR; the TCRdb copy retains only in-frame clones and omits some. The sample holds tens of thousands of clones, about 90% seen once. Material: CD4+ or CD8+ T cells sorted from blood, obtained in a trial of the OX40 agonist ivuxolimab. The receptors were sampled from an adult with an advanced solid tumor such as melanoma, head and neck, liver or kidney cancer. CDR3s include the opening cysteine and the closing phenylalanine or tryptophan. A D gene is named only where the DNA matches it firmly. Expanded clones get a size class; other rows say once, few or many, or leave the size out.

NA	TRBD2	TRBV15	TRBJ2-5	CATSTRGRVGFEETQYF	TGTGCCACCAGCACGCGGGGGAGGGTCGGGTTTGAGGAGACCCAGTACTTC
once	NA	TRBV10-2	TRBJ2-7	CASTLPGSYEQYF	TGCGCCAGCACCCTTCCGGGCTCCTACGAGCAGTACTTC
NA	TRBD1	TRBV5-5	TRBJ1-1	CASSLTGVQAFF	TGTGCCAGCAGCCTGACAGGGGTTCAGGCTTTCTTT
once	NA	TRBV20-1	TRBJ2-1	CSAGEQFF	TGCAGTGCGGGTGAGCAGTTCTTC
NA	TRBD1	TRBV27	TRBJ2-7	CASSVQGRYEQYF	TGTGCCAGCAGTGTACAGGGGAGATACGAGCAGTACTTC
NA	NA	TRBV29-1	TRBJ2-5	CSVLQGGLQETQYF	TGCAGCGTTCTTCAGGGGGGGCTCCAAGAGACCCAGTACTTC
NA	NA	TRBV5-1	TRBJ1-4	CASSFDAANEKLFF	TGCGCCAGCAGCTTTGATGCGGCTAATGAAAAACTGTTTTTT
NA	NA	TRBV5-1	TRBJ1-1	CASTLDGVSTEAFF	TGCGCCAGCACCCTGGATGGGGTGAGCACTGAAGCTTTCTTT
NA	TRBD2	TRBV27	TRBJ2-5	CASSLASGRAETQYF	TGTGCCAGCAGTTTGGCTAGCGGGAGGGCCGAGACCCAGTACTTC
NA	NA	TRBV19	TRBJ2-7	CASSIGASEQYF	TGTGCCAGTAGTATCGGTGCTTCCGAGCAGTACTTC
once	NA	TRBV5-5	TRBJ1-2	CASSSTGANYGYTF	TGTGCCAGCAGCTCCACTGGGGCTAACTATGGCTACACCTTC
NA	TRBD1	TRBV5-1	TRBJ1-1	CASSGDRGRDTEAFF	TGCGCCAGCAGCGGCGACAGGGGGCGGGACACTGAAGCTTTCTTT
NA	NA	TRBV20-1	TRBJ1-1	CSALGLAEAFF	TGCAGTGCACTGGGACTGGCTGAAGCTTTCTTT
once	TRBD1	TRBV6-1	TRBJ1-2	CASRGTGIRYGYTF	TGTGCCAGCAGAGGGACAGGGATCCGCTATGGCTACACCTTC
NA	NA	TRBV18	TRBJ1-3	CASSPQGSSGNTIYF	TGTGCCAGCTCACCACAGGGGAGCTCTGGAAACACCATATATTTT
NA	NA	TRBV29-1	TRBJ2-1	CSARDPPATFF	TGCAGCGCAAGGGACCCGCCCGCCACGTTCTTC
NA	NA	TRBV2	TRBJ2-7	CASSPQTAGTYEQYF	TGTGCCAGCAGCCCCCAGACAGCCGGTACCTACGAGCAGTACTTC
once	NA	TRBV7-9	TRBJ2-3	CASSLAQDTVGQYF	TGTGCCAGCAGCTTAGCGCAGGATACGGTCGGGCAGTATTTT
NA	NA	TRBV2	TRBJ1-1	CASKLGQEPFF	TGTGCCAGCAAGTTGGGACAAGAACCTTTCTTT
NA	TRBD2	TRBV10-3	TRBJ2-3	CAISAPSGKTDTQYF	TGTGCCATCAGTGCCCCTAGCGGGAAAACAGATACGCAGTATTTT
NA	NA	TRBV5-1	TRBJ1-1	CASSLEARTNTEAFF	TGCGCCAGCAGCTTGGAGGCTCGGACGAACACTGAAGCTTTCTTT
NA	NA	TRBV28	TRBJ2-7	CASNRGTQTYEQYF	TGTGCCAGCAACCGCGGGACTCAAACCTACGAGCAGTACTTC
NA	TRBD1	TRBV18	TRBJ1-2	CASSLRDRAYGYTF	TGTGCCAGCTCACTCCGGGACAGGGCGTATGGCTACACCTTC
NA	NA	TRBV30	TRBJ2-6	CAYARGANVLTF	TGTGCCTATGCCCGGGGGGCCAACGTCCTGACTTTC
NA	NA	TRBV21-1	TRBJ1-3	CASSKGTAGNTIYF	TGTGCCAGCAGCAAAGGGACAGCTGGAAACACCATATATTTT
NA	TRBD1	TRBV11-2	TRBJ2-7	CASSTQSGTGAYYEQYF	TGTGCCAGCAGCACACAGTCCGGGACAGGGGCGTACTACGAGCAGTACTTC
NA	NA	TRBV28	TRBJ1-5	CASSLGDRSNQPQHF	TGTGCCAGCAGTTTGGGAGACCGATCCAATCAGCCCCAGCATTTT
NA	TRBD1	TRBV15	TRBJ2-7	CATSQDRGPWEQYF	TGTGCCACCAGCCAGGACAGGGGGCCGTGGGAGCAGTACTTC
NA	NA	TRBV29-1	TRBJ2-7	CSVGFGTYEQYF	TGCAGCGTTGGATTTGGGACCTACGAGCAGTACTTC
NA	TRBD2	TRBV4-2	TRBJ2-1	CASSQDGFLAGVYNEQFF	TGTGCCAGCAGCCAAGATGGGTTTTTGGCGGGAGTCTACAATGAGCAGTTCTTC
NA	TRBD1	TRBV30	TRBJ1-5	CAWGTGGKQPQHF	TGTGCCTGGGGGACAGGGGGAAAACAGCCCCAGCATTTT
NA	NA	TRBV28	TRBJ1-2	CASSLGGRYGYTF	TGTGCCAGCAGTTTGGGAGGTCGCTATGGCTACACCTTC
NA	NA	TRBV27	TRBJ2-3	CASSLRGQTQDTQYF	TGTGCCAGCAGTTTGCGAGGGCAGACCCAAGATACGCAGTATTTT
NA	NA	TRBV27	TRBJ2-3	CASRGMGLSTDTQYF	TGTGCCAGCAGGGGCATGGGTCTGAGCACAGATACGCAGTATTTT
NA	TRBD2	TRBV27	TRBJ2-3	CASTSWTSGSTDTQYF	TGTGCCAGCACCTCCTGGACTAGCGGGTCCACAGATACGCAGTATTTT